Presented here are 15 T cell receptor beta chains from one specimen sequenced in a study of identical twins. From the 5' RACE reads, TCRdb called clonotypes with MiXCR, one entry per CDR3 protein. The table has 1,800,000 or so distinct CDR3 sequences, around a third seen once. Sequenced: cord blood. The receptors derive from a newborn girl in good health.

The gene calls are TRBV7-9 and TRBJ1-1; TRBD1 matches at 10 bases. The CDR3 length is 13 residues. Trimming at V came to 5 bases and at J to 10 bases, leaving 7 bases not matched to a gene. CDR1 and CDR2 (germline): SEHNR, FQNEAQ (reference sequence). The CDR3 protein is CASSLRDRGVAFF. CDR3 DNA sequence: TGTGCCAGCAGCCTAAGGGACAGGGGAGTAGCTTTCTTT.

This rearrangement joins TRBV29-1 to TRBJ1-5; D might be TRBD1 (6 bases). The germline V gene encodes CDR1 SQVTM and CDR2 ANQGSEA. The CDR3 covers 15 residues. With 7 bases removed from V and 7 bases from J, the gap between germline ends came to 23 bases. CDR3 DNA sequence: TGCAGCGCCTGTGGTCAGGGGAAGGTCAGGCAGCCCCAGCATTTT. Its protein product is CSACGQGKVRQPQHF. The full variable domain, with the rest looked up from reference TRBV29-1 and TRBJ1-5, is SAVISQKPSRDICQRGTSLTIQCQVDSQVTMMFWYRQQPGQSLTLIATANQGSEATYESGFVIDKFPISRPNLTFSTLTVSNMSPEDSSIYLCSACGQGKVRQPQHFGDGTRLSIL.

The J gene is TRBJ1-1, the V gene TRBV19; 11 bases map to TRBD1. CDR1 is LNHDA and CDR2 is SQIVND in the germline V gene (reference sequence). The CDR3 consists of 15 residues. Trimming at V came to 3 bases and at J to 3 bases, leaving 3 bases not matched to a gene. The CDR3 coding sequence is TGTGCCAGTAGTATCTGGGACAGGGGGGACACTGAAGCTTTCTTT. Amino acids: CASSIWDRGDTEAFF.

As for this clonotype: One end of the junction fails to match germline, which may point to a read error. The chain couples TRBV20-1 to TRBJ1-2, with D possibly being TRBD1 (5 bases). The CDR3 covers 14 residues. Per germline, CDR1 DFQATT and CDR2 SNEGSKA (reference sequence). Here the CDR3 DNA reads TGCAGTGCTAGTTCCGGGGGGACTCACTATGGCCACACCTTC. The encoded protein is CSASSGGTHYGHTF.

This chain joins TRBV6-6 and TRBJ1-5; the match to TRBD1 covers 7 bases. Looked up from germline, CDR1 is MNHNY and CDR2 is SVGAGI (reference sequence). The CDR3 runs 15 residues. The ends lost 8 bases at V and 4 bases at J; junction bases unmatched: 11. CDR3: CASGNRDSSNQPQHF. The CDR3 nucleotides are TGTGCCAGCGGAAACCGGGACAGTTCAAATCAGCCCCAGCATTTT.

The chain employs TRBV12-3 or TRBV12-4 and TRBJ1-6; D might be TRBD1 (6 bases). CDR3 length equals 17 residues. V shed 6 bases and J shed 1 base, with 16 bases lying between them. The CDR3 DNA is TGTGCCAGCAGCCTGAGCAGGGGAAGATCCTATAATTCACCCCTCCACTTT. Its translation is CASSLSRGRSYNSPLHF.

The gene calls are TRBV24-1 and TRBJ1-2; no clear D. This CDR3 comprises 14 residues. The ends were cut back, 1 base at V and 4 bases at J, with 9 bases in the middle. Per the germline V gene, CDR1 is KGHDR and CDR2 is SFDVKD. The DNA for the CDR3 is TGTGCCACCAGTGATTTCACGGCGGGCTATGGCTACACCTTC. This sequence encodes CATSDFTAGYGYTF.

CDR3 loop: CSAVKVVSQYF. DNA of the CDR3: TGCAGTGCAGTCAAGGTTGTGTCGCAGTATTTT. The rearrangement links TRBV20-1 to TRBJ2-3; D gene ambiguous. Germline CDR1 is DFQATT and CDR2 is SNEGSKA (reference sequence). This CDR3 region has 11 residues. V was pared by 6 bases and J by 10 bases, with 14 bases between.

This chain links TRBV5-1 with TRBJ1-6; no definite D call. The CDR3 runs 15 residues. Germline CDR1 and CDR2: SGHRS and YFSETQ. V gave up 0 bases and J gave up 5 bases, with 9 bases separating them. The CDR3 DNA sequence: TGCGCCAGCAGCTTGGAAGGTCAAGATAATTCACCCCTCCACTTT. Protein: CASSLEGQDNSPLHF.

This clonotype came up a few times. The gene calls are TRBV20-1 and TRBJ1-4; a weak D match, TRBD1 (5 bases). V was pared by 4 bases and J by 3 bases, with 15 bases between. The CDR3 length is 15 residues. In germline, CDR1 is DFQATT, CDR2 SNEGSKA (reference sequence). This chain's CDR3 is CSANVKGLANEKLFF. The CDR3 DNA reads as TGCAGTGCTAACGTCAAGGGACTAGCTAATGAAAAACTGTTTTTT.

The rearrangement joins TRBV27 to TRBJ2-7; 7 positions match TRBD1. CDR1 and CDR2 (germline): MNHEY, SMNVEV (reference sequence). CDR3 length: 13 amino acids. Trimming took 5 bases from V and 4 from J; bases not matched to a gene: 5. Written as DNA, the CDR3 is TGTGCCAGCAGTCGCACGGGACAGTACGAGCAGTACTTC. Translated: CASSRTGQYEQYF.

This clonotype has more than one count but fewer than ten. The chain recombines TRBV29-1 with TRBJ1-4, with TRBD1 identical over 8 bases. Germline CDR1 SQVTM, CDR2 ANQGSEA. Unmatched junction bases numbered 6, after V lost 4 bases and J lost 8 bases. The CDR3 runs to 13 residues. CDR3 region: CSVAGQGGEKLFF. The CDR3 DNA follows: TGCAGCGTTGCAGGACAGGGCGGGGAAAAACTGTTTTTT. The complete variable domain, with remaining parts taken from reference TRBV29-1 and TRBJ1-4, reads SAVISQKPSRDICQRGTSLTIQCQVDSQVTMMFWYRQQPGQSLTLIATANQGSEATYESGFVIDKFPISRPNLTFSTLTVSNMSPEDSSIYLCSVAGQGGEKLFFGSGTQLSVL.

The rearrangement uses TRBV6-1 and TRBJ2-1, with no clear D. Germline values: CDR1 MNHNS, CDR2 SASEGT. CDR3 length: 15 residues. V shed 2 bases and J shed 5 bases, with 13 bases lying between them. The CDR3 reads CASSEWRDLDNEQFF. The CDR3 DNA is TGTGCCAGCAGTGAATGGAGAGATTTAGACAATGAGCAGTTCTTC.

The chain joins TRBV6-2 or TRBV6-3 to TRBJ2-7; D gene unclear. From germline, CDR1 is MNHEY and CDR2 SVGEGT. CDR3 length: 15 amino acids. The V gene lost 6 bases and the J gene lost 7 bases, with 22 bases spanning the gap. CDR3: CASSSYGRYYNEQYF. The CDR3 DNA follows: TGTGCCAGCAGCTCCTACGGCAGGTACTACAATGAGCAGTACTTC.

The V and J genes are TRBV12-3 or TRBV12-4 and TRBJ1-1, with no clear D. The CDR3 extends over 10 amino acids. V shed 8 bases and J shed 6 bases, with 7 bases lying between them. The CDR3 loop is CASCCPEAFF. CDR3 sequence (DNA): TGTGCCAGCTGTTGTCCTGAAGCTTTCTTT.